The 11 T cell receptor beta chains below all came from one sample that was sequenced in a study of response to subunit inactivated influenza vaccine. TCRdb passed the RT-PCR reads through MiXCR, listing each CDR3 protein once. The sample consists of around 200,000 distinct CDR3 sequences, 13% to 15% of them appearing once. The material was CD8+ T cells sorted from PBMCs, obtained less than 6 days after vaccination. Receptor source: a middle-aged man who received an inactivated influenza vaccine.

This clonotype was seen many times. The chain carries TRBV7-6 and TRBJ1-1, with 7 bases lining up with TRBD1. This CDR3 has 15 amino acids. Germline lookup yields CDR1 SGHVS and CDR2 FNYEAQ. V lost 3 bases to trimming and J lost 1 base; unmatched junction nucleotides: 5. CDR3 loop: CASSLTGWGNTEAFF. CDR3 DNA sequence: TGTGCCAGCAGCTTGACAGGGTGGGGGAACACTGAAGCTTTCTTT.

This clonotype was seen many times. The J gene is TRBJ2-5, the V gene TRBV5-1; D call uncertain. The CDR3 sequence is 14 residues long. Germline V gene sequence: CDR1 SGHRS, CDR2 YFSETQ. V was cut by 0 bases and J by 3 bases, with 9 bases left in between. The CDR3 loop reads CASSLVFGEETQYF. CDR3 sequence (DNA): TGCGCCAGCAGCTTGGTCTTTGGTGAAGAGACCCAGTACTTC.

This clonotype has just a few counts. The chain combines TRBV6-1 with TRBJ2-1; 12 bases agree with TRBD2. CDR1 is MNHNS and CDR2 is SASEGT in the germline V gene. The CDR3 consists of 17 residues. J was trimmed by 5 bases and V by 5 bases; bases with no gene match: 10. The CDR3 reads CASSPSTSGSIHNEQFF. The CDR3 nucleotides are TGTGCCAGCAGTCCATCGACTAGCGGGAGTATCCACAATGAGCAGTTCTTC.

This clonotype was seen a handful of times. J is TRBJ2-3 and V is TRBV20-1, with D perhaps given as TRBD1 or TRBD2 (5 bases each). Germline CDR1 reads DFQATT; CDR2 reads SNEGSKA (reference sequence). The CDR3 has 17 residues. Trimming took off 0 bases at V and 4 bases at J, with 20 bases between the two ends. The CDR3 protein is CSARDLKYRGTADTQYF. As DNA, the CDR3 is TGCAGTGCTAGAGATCTAAAGTATAGAGGGACCGCAGATACGCAGTATTTT.

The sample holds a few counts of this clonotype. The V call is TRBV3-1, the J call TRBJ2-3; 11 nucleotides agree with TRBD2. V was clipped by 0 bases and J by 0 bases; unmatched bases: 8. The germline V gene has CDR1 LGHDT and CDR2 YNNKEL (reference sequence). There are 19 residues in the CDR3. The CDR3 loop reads CASSQDIMTSGTSTDTQYF. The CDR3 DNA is TGTGCCAGCAGCCAAGATATCATGACTAGCGGGACTAGCACAGATACGCAGTATTTT.

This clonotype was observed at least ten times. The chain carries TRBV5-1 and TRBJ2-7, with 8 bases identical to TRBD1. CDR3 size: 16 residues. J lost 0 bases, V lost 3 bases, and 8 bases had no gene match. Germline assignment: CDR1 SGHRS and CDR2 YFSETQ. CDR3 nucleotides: TGCGCCAGCAGCTCCGCAGGGACAGGCCTCTCCTACGAGCAGTACTTC. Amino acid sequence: CASSSAGTGLSYEQYF. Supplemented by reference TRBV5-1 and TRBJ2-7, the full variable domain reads KAGVTQTPRYLIKTRGQQVTLSCSPISGHRSVSWYQQTPGQGLQFLFEYFSETQRNKGNFPGRFSGRQFSNSRSEMNVSTLELGDSALYLCASSSAGTGLSYEQYFGPGTRLTVT.

The chain's CDR3 is CATSDSEGVGTQYF. CDR3 bases: TGTGCCACCAGTGATTCCGAAGGGGTAGGGACCCAGTACTTC. This chain links TRBV24-1 with TRBJ2-5; D is perhaps TRBD1 (5 bases). CDR3 length: 14 amino acids. Germline lookup yields CDR1 KGHDR and CDR2 SFDVKD. Trimming shortened V by 2 bases and J by 7 bases, and 13 bases separated the two germline ends.

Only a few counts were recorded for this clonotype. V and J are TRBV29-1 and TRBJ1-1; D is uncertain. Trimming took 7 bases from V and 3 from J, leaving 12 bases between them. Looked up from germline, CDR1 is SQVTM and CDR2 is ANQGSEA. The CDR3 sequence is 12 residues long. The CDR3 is CSAMGRHTEAFF. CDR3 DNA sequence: TGCAGCGCTATGGGTAGGCACACTGAAGCTTTCTTT.

DNA of the CDR3: TGCGCCAGCAGCCAAAAGACAGGGTCTAACTATGGCTACACCTTC. As protein: CASSQKTGSNYGYTF. The chain carries TRBV4-1 and TRBJ1-2, with 7 bases lining up with TRBD1. Looked up from germline, CDR1 is MGHRA and CDR2 is YSYEKL. This CDR3 is built from 15 residues. V gave up 2 bases and J gave up 0 bases; unmatched junction bases: 3.

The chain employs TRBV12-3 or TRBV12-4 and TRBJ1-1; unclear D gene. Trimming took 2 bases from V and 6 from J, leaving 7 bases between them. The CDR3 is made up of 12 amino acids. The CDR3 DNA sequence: TGTGCCAGCAGTTTAAGCGTGGCTGAAGCTTTCTTT. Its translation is CASSLSVAEAFF.

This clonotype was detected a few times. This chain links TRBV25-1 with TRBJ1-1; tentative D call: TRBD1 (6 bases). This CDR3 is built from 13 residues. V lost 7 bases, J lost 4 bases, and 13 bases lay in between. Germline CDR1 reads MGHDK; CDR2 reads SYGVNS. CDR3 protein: CASTPDRRTEAFF. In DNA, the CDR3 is TGTGCCAGCACCCCAGACAGGCGCACTGAAGCTTTCTTT.